The T cell receptor beta chain described here comes from a study of chemoradiotherapy in HPV16-positive cancers. TCRdb's table, derived via immunoSEQ multiplex PCR, lists solely in-frame clones and lacks some. The data show some 31,000 clones, around 90% seen once. This clone has a handful of counts. Over chemoradiotherapy, repertoires were sampled more than once. Per germline, CDR1 MNHNS and CDR2 SASEGT. CDR3 size: 13 residues. V dropped 6 bases and J dropped 7; count of bases not matched to a gene: 5. Material: blood, obtained from a patient who underwent chemoradiotherapy. The clonotype comes from a human donor with HPV-associated anogenital cancer. The chain recombines TRBV6-1 with TRBJ1-2; 10 nucleotides align to TRBD1. The chain's CDR3 is CASREDRGGGYTF. The CDR3, as DNA: TGTGCCAGCAGAGAGGACAGGGGGGGTGGCTACACCTTC.